The 5 T cell receptor beta chains in this list originate from one sample, sequenced in a study of shared clonotypes between healthy human individuals. This table comes from immunoSEQ multiplex PCR, and its TCRdb copy is limited to in-frame clones, with some not included. The profile shows over 2 million clones, 80% to 95% of them singletons. The sequencing input was naive CD4+ T cells from PBMCs. As to subset: CD45RA+ positively selected. The receptor source for this set is a man in his late teens or twenties in good health. Some clones in this sample may be carry-over from other donors' samples.

The chain combines TRBV28 with TRBJ1-3, with 7 nucleotides matching TRBD1. The ends lost 1 base at V and 3 bases at J; junction bases unmatched: 6. CDR3 length equals 16 residues. In germline, CDR1 is MDHEN, CDR2 SYDVKM. CDR3 residues: CASSLLSGGGGNTIYF. DNA for the CDR3: TGTGCCAGCAGTTTATTGTCAGGGGGTGGTGGAAACACCATATATTTT.

The table lists this clone with a few counts. The chain carries TRBV30 and TRBJ1-1; 9 bases fit TRBD1. V was pared by 5 bases and J by 5 bases, with 3 bases of the junction left unmatched. CDR1 is GTSNPN and CDR2 is SVGIG in the germline V gene (reference sequence). The CDR3 length is 12 residues. The CDR3 region is CAWGTGWTEAFF. The CDR3 nucleotides are TGTGCCTGGGGGACAGGGTGGACTGAAGCTTTCTTT.

V and J are TRBV18 and TRBJ1-1; D unresolved. Germline V gene sequence: CDR1 KGHSH, CDR2 LQKENI. The CDR3 sequence is 15 residues long. Trimming took 0 bases from V and 4 from J, leaving 12 bases between them. For the CDR3, the DNA is TGTGCCAGCTCACCACCGTCTTCAGGAGGCACTGAAGCTTTCTTT. It codes for CASSPPSSGGTEAFF.

This clone was seen a few times. The chain links TRBV6-6 to TRBJ1-1, with D maybe TRBD1 (5 bases). This CDR3 region has 13 residues. Trimming left V 10 bases short and J 5 bases short, with 17 bases between. Germline CDR1 and CDR2: MNHNY and SVGAGI (reference sequence). CDR3 residues: CATGSGAGTEAFF. The CDR3 DNA sequence: TGTGCCACAGGTTCTGGGGCAGGGACTGAAGCTTTCTTT.

This chain uses TRBV10-2 with TRBJ2-5; 11 nucleotides agree with TRBD2. The CDR3 has 16 residues. CDR1 is WSHSY and CDR2 is SAAADI in the germline V gene. V was pared by 5 bases and J by 3 bases, with 8 bases of the junction left unmatched. The CDR3 loop reads CASSPAGLAEEETQYF. The CDR3 DNA follows: TGCGCCAGCAGTCCCGCGGGACTAGCGGAAGAAGAGACCCAGTACTTC.